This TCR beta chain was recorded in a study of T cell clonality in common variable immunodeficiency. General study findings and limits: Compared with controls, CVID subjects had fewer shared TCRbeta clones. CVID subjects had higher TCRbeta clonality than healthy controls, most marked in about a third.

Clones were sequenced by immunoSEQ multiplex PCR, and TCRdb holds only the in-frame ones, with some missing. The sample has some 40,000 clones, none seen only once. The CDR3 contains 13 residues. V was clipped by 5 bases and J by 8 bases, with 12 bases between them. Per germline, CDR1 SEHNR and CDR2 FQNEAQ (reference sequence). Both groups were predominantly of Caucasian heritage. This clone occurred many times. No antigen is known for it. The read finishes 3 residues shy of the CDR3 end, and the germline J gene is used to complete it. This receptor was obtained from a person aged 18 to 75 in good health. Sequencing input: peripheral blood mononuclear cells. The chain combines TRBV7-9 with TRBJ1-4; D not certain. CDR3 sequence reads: CASSPPGLEKLFF. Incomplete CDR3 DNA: TGTGCCAGCAGCCCCCCGGGGTTGGAAAAA.